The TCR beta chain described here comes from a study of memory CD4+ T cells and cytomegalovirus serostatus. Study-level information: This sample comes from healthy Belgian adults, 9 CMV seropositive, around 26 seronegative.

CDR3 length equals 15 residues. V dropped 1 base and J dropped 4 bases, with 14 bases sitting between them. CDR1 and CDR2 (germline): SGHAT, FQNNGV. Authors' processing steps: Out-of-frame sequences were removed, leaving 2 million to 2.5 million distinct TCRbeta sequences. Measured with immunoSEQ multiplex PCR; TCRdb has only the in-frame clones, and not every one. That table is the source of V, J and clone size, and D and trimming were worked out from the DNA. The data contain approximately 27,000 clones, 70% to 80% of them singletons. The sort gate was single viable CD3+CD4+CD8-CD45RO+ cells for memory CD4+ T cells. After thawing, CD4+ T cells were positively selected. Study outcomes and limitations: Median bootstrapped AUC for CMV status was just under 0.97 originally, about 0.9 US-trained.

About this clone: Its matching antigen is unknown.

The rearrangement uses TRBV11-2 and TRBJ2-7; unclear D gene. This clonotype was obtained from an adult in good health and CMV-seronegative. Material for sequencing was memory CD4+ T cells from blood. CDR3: CASSLGPGGQYEQYF. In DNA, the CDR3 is TGTGCCAGCAGCTTAGGCCCCGGCGGTCAGTACGAGCAGTACTTC.